These 23 T cell receptor beta chains share one sample of origin, sequenced in a study of blood T cell repertoires in COVID-19. TCRdb's copy holds only in-frame clones and misses some; the assay was immunoSEQ multiplex PCR. The sample lists 60,000 to 85,000 clones; about nine tenths were seen once. Material: peripheral blood. These receptor sequences come from a woman aged 80 or older with active or convalescent COVID-19.

The chain carries TRBV5-1 and TRBJ2-2; D might be TRBD2 (5 bases). This CDR3 contains 14 residues. V was shortened by 1 base and J by 6 bases, with 10 bases between the two germline ends. The germline V gene encodes CDR1 SGHRS and CDR2 YFSETQ. CDR3 sequence (DNA): TGCGCCAGCAGCTTGTACCGAGGGTCCGGGGAGCTGTTTTTT. Translating it yields CASSLYRGSGELFF. The complete variable domain, with remaining parts taken from reference TRBV5-1 and TRBJ2-2, reads KAGVTQTPRYLIKTRGQQVTLSCSPISGHRSVSWYQQTPGQGLQFLFEYFSETQRNKGNFPGRFSGRQFSNSRSEMNVSTLELGDSALYLCASSLYRGSGELFFGEGSRLTVL.

The J gene is TRBJ2-5, the V gene TRBV5-4; 12 bases are shared with TRBD2. In germline, CDR1 is SGHNT, CDR2 YYREEE (reference sequence). After removal of 4 bases from V and 2 bases from J, the junction contained 6 bases not matched to a gene. The CDR3 consists of 16 residues. The CDR3 nucleotides are TGTGCCAGCAGCCGGCCAGGGACTAGCGGGCAAGAGACCCAGTACTTC. It translates to CASSRPGTSGQETQYF.

The V gene is TRBV27, the J gene TRBJ1-2; D is unclear. Germline loops: CDR1 MNHEY, CDR2 SMNVEV (reference sequence). The V end lost 4 bases, the J end lost 3 bases, and 18 bases lay between the germline ends. The CDR3 has 16 residues. CDR3 sequence: CASSSGGPSLYYGYTF. CDR3 DNA sequence: TGTGCCAGCAGTTCGGGAGGCCCAAGTCTATACTATGGCTACACCTTC.

This rearrangement joins TRBV7-2 to TRBJ1-2; 10 nucleotides line up with TRBD1. The V gene's germline CDR1 is SGHTA and CDR2 FQGNSA. This CDR3 has 15 residues. Trimming removed 3 bases from V and 8 bases from J; junction bases left unmatched: 9. The CDR3 bases are TGTGCCAGCAGCTTTCTGACAGGGGGCGCGGAAGGCTACACCTTC. Its protein product is CASSFLTGGAEGYTF.

The chain links TRBV9 to TRBJ1-2, with TRBD1 as a possible D gene (5 bases). Germline lookup yields CDR1 SGDLS and CDR2 YYNGEE. The CDR3 length is 17 residues. The V end lost 4 bases, the J end lost 7 bases, and 26 bases lay between the germline ends. In DNA form, the CDR3 reads TGTGCCAGCAGCCCTCAGTGGGGGGATCAGGGCGTGGGTGGCTACACCTTC. Protein sequence: CASSPQWGDQGVGGYTF.

This clone showed up just a few times. V usage is TRBV5-6 and J usage is TRBJ2-2; 9 bases agree with TRBD2. Germline V gives CDR1 SGHDT, CDR2 YYEEEE. V lost 1 base, J lost 4 bases, and 2 bases stayed unmatched. The CDR3 runs to 15 residues. The CDR3 DNA follows: TGTGCCAGCAGCTTGACGACTAGCGGCACCGGGGAGCTGTTTTTT. This encodes CASSLTTSGTGELFF.

The gene calls are TRBV7-9 and TRBJ1-2; D might be TRBD1 (5 bases). Germline V gives CDR1 SEHNR, CDR2 FQNEAQ (reference sequence). The CDR3 totals 15 residues. Trimming took 3 bases from V and 0 from J, leaving 11 bases between them. The CDR3 DNA sequence: TGTGCCAGCAGCTTGATCCCGACAGCTAACTATGGCTACACCTTC. Its protein product is CASSLIPTANYGYTF.

The chain employs TRBV11-2 and TRBJ1-1, with unresolved D. Trimming took off 5 bases at V and 1 base at J, with 17 bases between the two ends. Germline CDR1 SGHAT, CDR2 FQNNGV. The CDR3 extends over 16 amino acids. CDR3 amino acids: CASSKGWSGKNTEAFF. CDR3 DNA sequence: TGTGCCAGCAGCAAAGGGTGGTCGGGAAAGAACACTGAAGCTTTCTTT.

This chain uses TRBV6-5 with TRBJ2-1; the D gene is possibly TRBD2 (6 bases). Germline V gene data show CDR1 as MNHEY and CDR2 as SVGAGI. CDR3 size: 14 residues. Trimming shortened V by 5 bases and J by 3 bases, and 11 bases separated the two germline ends. In DNA form, the CDR3 reads TGTGCCAGCAGTCTGGGACTCCTCTACAATGAGCAGTTCTTC. Its translation: CASSLGLLYNEQFF.

This clone has a handful of counts. The chain couples TRBV9 to TRBJ1-2; 8 bases align to TRBD1. The CDR3 contains 16 residues. The germline V gene has CDR1 SGDLS and CDR2 YYNGEE. With 2 bases clipped from V and 5 bases from J, the junction kept 11 bases outside the gene matches. The CDR3 DNA reads as TGTGCCAGCAGCGTCGAAGACAGGGGCCGAGGGTATGGCTACACCTTC. It encodes CASSVEDRGRGYGYTF.

The chain links TRBV6-5 to TRBJ1-1; the D gene is possibly TRBD1 (5 bases). V shed 10 bases and J shed 2 bases, with 8 bases lying between them. The germline V gene has CDR1 MNHEY and CDR2 SVGAGI. This CDR3 is built from 11 residues. The CDR3 sequence is CATGHNTEAFF. In nucleotides, the CDR3 is TGTGCCACCGGACACAACACTGAAGCTTTCTTT.

This clone has only one observation. This rearrangement joins TRBV2 to TRBJ1-6, with a tentative D call TRBD1 (6 bases). Trimming removed 7 bases at V and 3 bases at J, with 10 bases between. The CDR3 has 14 amino acids. Germline CDR1 is SNHLY and CDR2 is FYNNEI. The CDR3 sequence is CASKMDSYNSPLHF. DNA for the CDR3: TGTGCCAGCAAGATGGACAGCTATAATTCACCCCTCCACTTT.

The count of this clone is one. The chain recombines TRBV29-1 with TRBJ2-3; 12 bases agree with TRBD2. The CDR3 extends over 15 amino acids. Trimming took 6 bases from V and 6 from J; bases not matched to a gene: 10. In germline, CDR1 is SQVTM, CDR2 ANQGSEA. The CDR3 here is CSVLTSGGPPDTQYF. In DNA, the CDR3 is TGCAGCGTCCTGACTAGCGGGGGCCCCCCGGATACGCAGTATTTT.

V is TRBV6-6 and J is TRBJ2-1; 10 bases map to TRBD2. From germline, CDR1 is MNHNY and CDR2 SVGAGI (reference sequence). CDR3 length: 15 amino acids. J gave up 5 bases and V 5 bases, and 6 bases lay outside the gene matches. For the CDR3, the DNA is TGTGCCAGCAGTCGCGGGACTAGCGTTGACAATGAGCAGTTCTTC. Translation gives CASSRGTSVDNEQFF.

The chain has TRBV7-8 and TRBJ2-5, with D perhaps matching TRBD1 (6 bases). Germline V CDR1 and CDR2: SGHVS, FQNEAQ. This CDR3 is built from 15 residues. V was trimmed by 5 bases and J by 5 bases, leaving 18 bases between them. CDR3 nucleotide sequence: TGTGCCAGCAGCGAAGGCCGTTGGGGGCGGGAGACCCAGTACTTC. This codes for CASSEGRWGRETQYF.

This clone was seen just once. The chain employs TRBV5-4 and TRBJ1-6, with 7 positions matching TRBD1. Germline V gene sequence: CDR1 SGHNT, CDR2 YYREEE (reference sequence). The CDR3 extends over 13 amino acids. V gave up 3 bases and J gave up 13 bases; unmatched junction bases: 7. The CDR3, as DNA: TGTGCCAGCAGCTCCCTGACAGGGATGCCCCTCCACTTT. Translating gives CASSSLTGMPLHF.

The rearrangement joins TRBV6-1 to TRBJ2-2; D remains ambiguous. There are 17 residues in the CDR3. Trimming shortened V by 4 bases and J by 3 bases, and 18 bases separated the two germline ends. Per the germline V gene, CDR1 is MNHNS and CDR2 is SASEGT. CDR3 nucleotide sequence: TGTGCCAGCAGTGTAATGTCCCGAGACTCCTACACCGGGGAGCTGTTTTTT. Encoded protein: CASSVMSRDSYTGELFF.

The chain recombines TRBV2 with TRBJ1-5; unclear D gene. The germline gives CDR1 SNHLY, CDR2 FYNNEI. This CDR3 is built from 13 residues. Trimming left V 8 bases short and J 4 bases short, with 12 bases between. The CDR3 coding sequence is TGTGCCAGCTCCTGGGGAGCTAATCAGCCCCAGCATTTT. Translating it yields CASSWGANQPQHF.

The V call is TRBV6-4, the J call TRBJ1-6; 7 positions agree with TRBD1. CDR1 is MRHNA and CDR2 is SNTAGT in the germline V gene. This CDR3 spans 13 amino acids. The junction had 5 bases not matched to a gene; V was cut back by 8 bases and J by 7 bases. As DNA, the CDR3 is TGTGCCAGCCGAGGGGGCGCCAATTCACCCCTCCACTTT. Its protein product is CASRGGANSPLHF.

The chain uses TRBV3-1 (or the pseudogene TRBV3-2) and TRBJ1-4, with D perhaps TRBD1 (5 bases). The CDR3 runs to 16 residues. Trimming cost V 4 bases and J 4 bases, with 16 bases left between them. Germline V gene data show CDR1 as LGHDT and CDR2 as YNNKEL (reference sequence). In DNA form, the CDR3 reads TGTGCCAGCAGCCGCCTACCTGGAGGGGTTAATGAAAAACTGTTTTTT. It translates to CASSRLPGGVNEKLFF.

Only one count was recorded for this clone. V usage is TRBV19 and J usage is TRBJ2-6; possible D gene TRBD2, 6 bases. Trimming stripped 9 bases from V and 0 bases from J, with 12 bases between. Germline CDR1 LNHDA, CDR2 SQIVND (reference sequence). CDR3 length equals 15 residues. The CDR3 region is CASSDGSSGANVLTF. In DNA, the CDR3 is TGTGCCAGCTCGGACGGGAGCTCTGGGGCCAACGTCCTGACTTTC.

This chain connects TRBV3-1 (or the pseudogene TRBV3-2) to TRBJ1-3, with unresolved D. Germline values: CDR1 LGHDT, CDR2 YNNKEL (reference sequence). The CDR3 has 16 amino acids. V was clipped by 1 base and J by 0 bases, with 10 bases between them. In DNA, the CDR3 is TGTGCCAGCAGCCAAGGACTGCAAAGCTCTGGAAACACCATATATTTT. Translation gives CASSQGLQSSGNTIYF.

The chain links TRBV3-1 (or the pseudogene TRBV3-2) to TRBJ2-2, with TRBD2 as a possible D gene (5 bases). V shed 3 bases and J shed 7 bases, with 15 bases lying between them. This CDR3 comprises 15 residues. Per germline, CDR1 LGHDT and CDR2 YNNKEL (reference sequence). The DNA of the CDR3 is TGTGCCAGCAGCCATCGGACTCCCAGTTTCGGGGAGCTGTTTTTT. Its translation: CASSHRTPSFGELFF.